This TCR beta chain is from a study of blood T cell repertoires in COVID-19. Turning to the study itself: From the United States, Italy and Spain came samples of acute and convalescent COVID-19.

Assay used: immunoSEQ multiplex PCR; TCRdb lists only in-frame clones, some missing. The sample consists of 230,000 or so clones, 90% of them appearing once. Patients from Seattle were sampled longitudinally, starting during active infection. Germline V gives CDR1 LGHNA, CDR2 YSLEER. J lost 4 bases, V lost 0 bases, and 8 bases had no gene match. The CDR3 contains 18 residues. This clone has only one observation. This specimen includes other DNA sequences encoding the same CDR3. The receptor comes from a woman aged 60-75 years with COVID-19, enrolled during active disease. The rearrangement uses TRBV4-3 and TRBJ2-2; the match to TRBD1 covers 10 bases. Sequenced material: peripheral blood. The CDR3: CASSQDPRQGAGTGELFF. The CDR3 bases are TGCGCCAGCAGCCAAGACCCGAGACAGGGGGCGGGCACCGGGGAGCTGTTTTTT.